These 10 T cell receptor beta chains originate from one sample sequenced in a study of radiation and T cells in renal cell carcinoma. The table came from immunoSEQ multiplex PCR; TCRdb's copy has only in-frame clones and leaves some out. Of 150,000 or so clones listed, 88% are singletons. Sample time point: baseline pretreatment blood. Indicated treatment: 15 Gy SBRT to primary tumor, nephrectomy 4 weeks later. This specimen was blood, taken from a patient whose treatment included radiotherapy and nephrectomy. All receptors derive from a woman aged 70-85 years with renal cell carcinoma.

V is TRBV28 and J is TRBJ2-7; D is uncertain. Germline lookup yields CDR1 MDHEN and CDR2 SYDVKM. The CDR3 consists of 13 residues. Trimming removed 5 bases from V and 4 bases from J, with 12 bases in between. The CDR3 protein is CASSPELGYEQYF. The CDR3 DNA reads as TGTGCCAGCAGTCCGGAATTAGGATACGAGCAGTACTTC. Looking up the rest from reference TRBV28 and TRBJ2-7 gives the full variable domain: DVKVTQSSRYLVKRTGEKVFLECVQDMDHENMFWYRQDPGLGLRLIYFSYDVKMKEKGDIPEGYSVSREKKERFSLILESASTNQTSMYLCASSPELGYEQYFGPGTRLTVT.

V gene TRBV6-4 combines with J gene TRBJ1-3, with D perhaps matching TRBD1 (6 bases). The V end was cut by 4 bases, the J end by 8 bases, with 21 bases between. Per the germline V gene, CDR1 is MRHNA and CDR2 is SNTAGT. The CDR3 has 16 amino acids. CDR3 loop: CASSGVIGGAIYTIYF. CDR3 coding DNA: TGTGCCAGCAGTGGAGTGATCGGGGGGGCAATTTACACCATATATTTT.

This clone was found once. The gene calls are TRBV7-9 and TRBJ2-7, with 9 nucleotides matching TRBD1. Germline assignment: CDR1 SEHNR and CDR2 FQNEAQ (reference sequence). CDR3 length: 16 amino acids. The V and J ends lost 5 bases and 5 bases, in that order; junction bases with no gene match: 13. DNA of the CDR3: TGTGCCAGCAGCCAAAATAGGGAACAGGGGGCGCACGAGCAGTACTTC. Protein sequence: CASSQNREQGAHEQYF.

The rearrangement joins TRBV5-1 to TRBJ1-2, with 8 bases aligning to TRBD1. Germline-derived CDR1 and CDR2 are SGHRS and YFSETQ. This CDR3 spans 16 amino acids. J gave up 0 bases and V 2 bases, and 6 bases lay outside the gene matches. The CDR3 coding sequence is TGCGCCAGCAGCTTTCTAGGACAGGGAGCTAACTATGGCTACACCTTC. Its translation: CASSFLGQGANYGYTF.

V gene TRBV7-2 combines with J gene TRBJ2-1; weak D call: TRBD2 (7 bases). The CDR3 covers 16 residues. V was pared by 1 base and J by 4 bases, with 14 bases between. CDR1 SGHTA and CDR2 FQGNSA come from the germline V gene. The DNA for the CDR3 is TGTGCCAGCAGCTTAGGTGGGGGGGCCTTTTACAATGAGCAGTTCTTC. Translating gives CASSLGGGAFYNEQFF.

This clone appeared once. The chain has TRBV5-1 and TRBJ2-5, with D uncertain. Trimming removed 4 bases at V and 5 bases at J, with 15 bases between. CDR1 and CDR2 from the germline V gene are SGHRS and YFSETQ. The CDR3 runs 14 residues. CDR3 DNA sequence: TGCGCCAGCAGCCCAGCAGGTGTCCCGGAGACCCAGTACTTC. Protein sequence: CASSPAGVPETQYF.

The chain couples TRBV7-3 to TRBJ2-7, with 10 bases fitting TRBD1. CDR3 size: 15 residues. Germline V gives CDR1 SGHTA, CDR2 FQGTGA. The ends lost 3 bases at V and 0 bases at J; junction bases unmatched: 2. The CDR3 nucleotides read TGTGCCAGCAGCTTGGACAGGGGGAGCTCCTACGAGCAGTACTTC. It codes for CASSLDRGSSYEQYF.

This sequence joins TRBV9 and TRBJ2-3; 8 bases are a match to TRBD2. The CDR3 extends over 17 amino acids. Germline V gene lookup returns CDR1 SGDLS and CDR2 YYNGEE. Trimming took 4 bases from V and 2 from J; bases not matched to a gene: 12. CDR3 in amino acids: CASSSRGGPTLTDTQYF. The CDR3 nucleotides are TGTGCCAGCAGCTCTCGGGGGGGTCCGACCCTCACAGATACGCAGTATTTT. Full variable domain (missing parts from reference TRBV9 and TRBJ2-3): DSGVTQTPKHLITATGQRVTLRCSPRSGDLSVYWYQQSLDQGLQFLIQYYNGEERAKGNILERFSAQQFPDLHSELNLSSLELGDSALYFCASSSRGGPTLTDTQYFGPGTRLTVL.

The chain combines TRBV6-5 with TRBJ1-3; TRBD1 is a possible D gene (5 bases). The germline V gene encodes CDR1 MNHEY and CDR2 SVGAGI. Trimming took off 2 bases at V and 2 bases at J, with 10 bases between the two ends. CDR3 length: 15 amino acids. This chain's CDR3 is CASSYTRVPGNTIYF. CDR3 DNA: TGTGCCAGCAGTTACACCAGGGTCCCTGGAAACACCATATATTTT.

This sequence joins TRBV7-8 and TRBJ1-1; TRBD1 is a possible D gene (5 bases). This CDR3 is built from 15 residues. V was pared by 5 bases and J by 0 bases, with 13 bases between. Germline-derived CDR1 and CDR2 are SGHVS and FQNEAQ. The CDR3 spells CASSGRGGMNTEAFF. The DNA of the CDR3 is TGTGCCAGCAGCGGGCGGGGCGGAATGAACACTGAAGCTTTCTTT.